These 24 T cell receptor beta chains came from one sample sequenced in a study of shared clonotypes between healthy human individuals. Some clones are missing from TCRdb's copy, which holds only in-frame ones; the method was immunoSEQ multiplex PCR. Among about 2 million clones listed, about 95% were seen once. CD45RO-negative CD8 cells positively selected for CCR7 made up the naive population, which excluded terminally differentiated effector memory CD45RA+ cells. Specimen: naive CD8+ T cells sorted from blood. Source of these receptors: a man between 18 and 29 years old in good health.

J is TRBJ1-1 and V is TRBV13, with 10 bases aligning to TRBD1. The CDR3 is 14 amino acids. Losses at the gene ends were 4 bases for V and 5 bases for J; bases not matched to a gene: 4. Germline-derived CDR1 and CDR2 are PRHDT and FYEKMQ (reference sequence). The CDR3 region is CASSSWTGGTEAFF. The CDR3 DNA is TGTGCCAGCAGCTCCTGGACAGGGGGGACTGAAGCTTTCTTT.

The CDR3 loop reads CAWRLDIGGTEAFF. CDR3 in DNA: TGTGCCTGGCGCCTTGATATCGGGGGCACTGAAGCTTTCTTT. J is TRBJ1-1 and V is TRBV30, with TRBD1 as a possible D gene (5 bases). CDR3 size: 14 residues. V lost 5 bases to trimming and J lost 4 bases, with 17 bases between them. The germline CDR1 and CDR2 sequences are GTSNPN and SVGIG (reference sequence).

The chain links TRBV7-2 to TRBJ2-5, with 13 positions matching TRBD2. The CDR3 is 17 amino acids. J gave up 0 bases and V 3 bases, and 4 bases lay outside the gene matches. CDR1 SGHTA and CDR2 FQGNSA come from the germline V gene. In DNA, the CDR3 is TGTGCCAGCAGCTTTGGACTAGCGGGAGACCACCAAGAGACCCAGTACTTC. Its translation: CASSFGLAGDHQETQYF. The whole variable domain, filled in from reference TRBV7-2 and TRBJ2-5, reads GAGVSQSPSNKVTEKGKDVELRCDPISGHTALYWYRQSLGQGLEFLIYFQGNSAPDKSGLPSDRFSAERTGGSVSTLTIQRTQQEDSAVYLCASSFGLAGDHQETQYFGPGTRLLVL.

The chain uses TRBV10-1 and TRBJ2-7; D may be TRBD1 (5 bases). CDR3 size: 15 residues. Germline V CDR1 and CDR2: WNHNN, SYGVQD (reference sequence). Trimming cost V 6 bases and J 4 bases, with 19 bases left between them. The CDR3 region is CASSPDTLGSYEQYF. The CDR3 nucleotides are TGCGCCAGCAGCCCGGACACCCTCGGGTCTTACGAGCAGTACTTC.

Here the CDR3 reads CASSEEQDSYNSPLHF. DNA for the CDR3: TGTGCCAGCAGTGAGGAACAGGACTCCTATAATTCACCCCTCCACTTT. The chain carries TRBV2 and TRBJ1-6; TRBD1 might be the D (5 bases). V dropped 3 bases and J dropped 0 bases, with 9 bases sitting between them. From germline, CDR1 is SNHLY and CDR2 FYNNEI. The CDR3 is 16 residues long.

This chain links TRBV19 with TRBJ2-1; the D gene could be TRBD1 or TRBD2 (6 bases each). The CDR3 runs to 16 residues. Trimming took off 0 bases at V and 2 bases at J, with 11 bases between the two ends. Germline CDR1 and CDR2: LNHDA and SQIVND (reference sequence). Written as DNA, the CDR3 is TGTGCCAGTAGTATAGATCCGGGGGCCCCCTACAATGAGCAGTTCTTC. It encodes CASSIDPGAPYNEQFF.

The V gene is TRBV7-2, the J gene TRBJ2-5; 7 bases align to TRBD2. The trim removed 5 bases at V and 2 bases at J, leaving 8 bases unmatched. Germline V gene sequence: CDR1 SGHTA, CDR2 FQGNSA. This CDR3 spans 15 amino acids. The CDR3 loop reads CASSGGVAPQETQYF. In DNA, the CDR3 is TGTGCCAGCAGCGGGGGGGTCGCACCGCAAGAGACCCAGTACTTC. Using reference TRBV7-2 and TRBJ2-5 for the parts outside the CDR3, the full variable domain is GAGVSQSPSNKVTEKGKDVELRCDPISGHTALYWYRQSLGQGLEFLIYFQGNSAPDKSGLPSDRFSAERTGGSVSTLTIQRTQQEDSAVYLCASSGGVAPQETQYFGPGTRLLVL.

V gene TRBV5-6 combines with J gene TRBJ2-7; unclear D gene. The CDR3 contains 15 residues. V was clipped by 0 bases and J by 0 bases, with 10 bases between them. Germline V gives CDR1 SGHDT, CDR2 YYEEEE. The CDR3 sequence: CASSLGGIASYEQYF. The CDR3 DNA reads TGTGCCAGCAGCTTGGGGGGAATAGCCTCCTACGAGCAGTACTTC.

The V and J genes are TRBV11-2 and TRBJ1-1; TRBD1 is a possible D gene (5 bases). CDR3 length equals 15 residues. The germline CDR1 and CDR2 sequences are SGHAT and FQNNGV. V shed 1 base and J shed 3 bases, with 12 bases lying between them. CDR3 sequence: CASSLAGGVDTEAFF. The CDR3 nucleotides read TGTGCCAGCAGCTTAGCTGGGGGAGTAGACACTGAAGCTTTCTTT.

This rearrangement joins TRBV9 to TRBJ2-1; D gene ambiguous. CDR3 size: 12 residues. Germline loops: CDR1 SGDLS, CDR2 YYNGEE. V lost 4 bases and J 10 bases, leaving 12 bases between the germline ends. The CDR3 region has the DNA TGTGCCAGCAGCCTTAGCTTATCGGAGCAGTTCTTC. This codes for CASSLSLSEQFF.

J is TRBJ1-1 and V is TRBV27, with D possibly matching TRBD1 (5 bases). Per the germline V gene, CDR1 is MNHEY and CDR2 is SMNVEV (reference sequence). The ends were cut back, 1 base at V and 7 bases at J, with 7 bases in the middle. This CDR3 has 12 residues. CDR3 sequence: CASSLWGGEAFF. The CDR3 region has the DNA TGTGCCAGCAGTTTATGGGGGGGTGAAGCTTTCTTT.

In DNA, the CDR3 is TGTGCCAGCAGTGAAGGTCAAGTGCGAGTCGCACTGTTTTTT. It encodes CASSEGQVRVALFF. The V call is TRBV2, the J call TRBJ1-4, with D unresolved. The CDR3 spans 14 residues. Germline assignment: CDR1 SNHLY and CDR2 FYNNEI. The ends were cut back, 1 base at V and 13 bases at J, with 16 bases in the middle.

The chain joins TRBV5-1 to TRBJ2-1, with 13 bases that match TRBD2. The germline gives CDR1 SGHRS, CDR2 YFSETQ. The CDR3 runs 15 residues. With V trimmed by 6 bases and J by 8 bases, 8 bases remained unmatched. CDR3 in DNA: TGCGCCAGCATCCGGGGGACTAGCGGGATCGATGAGCAGTTCTTC. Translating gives CASIRGTSGIDEQFF.

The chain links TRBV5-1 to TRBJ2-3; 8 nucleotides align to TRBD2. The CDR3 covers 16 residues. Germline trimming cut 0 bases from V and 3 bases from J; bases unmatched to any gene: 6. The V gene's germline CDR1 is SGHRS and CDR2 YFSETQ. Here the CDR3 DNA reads TGCGCCAGCAGCTTGGTTCCGGGGGGGAGGACAGATACGCAGTATTTT. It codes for CASSLVPGGRTDTQYF.

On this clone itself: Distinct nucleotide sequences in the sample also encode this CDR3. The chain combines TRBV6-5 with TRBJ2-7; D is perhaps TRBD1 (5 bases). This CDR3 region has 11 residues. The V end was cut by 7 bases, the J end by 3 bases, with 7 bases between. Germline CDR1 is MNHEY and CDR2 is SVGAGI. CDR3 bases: TGTGCCAGCACAGGGTTCTACGAGCAGTACTTC. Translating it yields CASTGFYEQYF.

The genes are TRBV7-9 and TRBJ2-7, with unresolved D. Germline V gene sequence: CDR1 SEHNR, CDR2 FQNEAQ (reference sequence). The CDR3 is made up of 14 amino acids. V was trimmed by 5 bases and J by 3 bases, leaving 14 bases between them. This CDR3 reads CASSLSTILYEQYF. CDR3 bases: TGTGCCAGCAGCCTCTCAACGATTCTCTACGAGCAGTACTTC.

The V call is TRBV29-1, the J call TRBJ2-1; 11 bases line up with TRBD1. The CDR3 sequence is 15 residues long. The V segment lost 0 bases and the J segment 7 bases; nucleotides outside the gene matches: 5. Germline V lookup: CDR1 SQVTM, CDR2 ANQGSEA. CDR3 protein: CSVEDWDRGWNEQFF. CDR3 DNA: TGCAGCGTTGAAGATTGGGACAGGGGGTGGAATGAGCAGTTCTTC.

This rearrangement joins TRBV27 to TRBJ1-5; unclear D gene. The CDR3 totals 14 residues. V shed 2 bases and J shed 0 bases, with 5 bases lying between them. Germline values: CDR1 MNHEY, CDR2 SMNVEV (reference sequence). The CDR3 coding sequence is TGTGCCAGCAGTTTAATAGATAGCAATCAGCCCCAGCATTTT. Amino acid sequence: CASSLIDSNQPQHF.

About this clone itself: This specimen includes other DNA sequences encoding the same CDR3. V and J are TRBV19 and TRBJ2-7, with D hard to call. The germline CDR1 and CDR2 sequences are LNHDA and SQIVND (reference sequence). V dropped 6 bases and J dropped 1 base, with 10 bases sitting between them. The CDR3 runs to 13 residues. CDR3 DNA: TGTGCCAGTAGCCCCGGATGGTCCTACGAGCAGTACTTC. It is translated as CASSPGWSYEQYF.

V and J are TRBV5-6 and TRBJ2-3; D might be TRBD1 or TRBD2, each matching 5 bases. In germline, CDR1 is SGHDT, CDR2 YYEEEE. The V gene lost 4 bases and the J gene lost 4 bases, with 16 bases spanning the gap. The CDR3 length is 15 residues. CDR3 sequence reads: CASSVNWGSADTQYF. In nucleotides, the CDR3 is TGTGCCAGCAGCGTGAATTGGGGGTCCGCAGATACGCAGTATTTT.

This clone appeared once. CDR3: CASSPGSSYNSPLHF. The CDR3, as DNA: TGTGCCAGCAGCCCGGGCAGCTCCTATAATTCACCCCTCCACTTT. The rearrangement joins TRBV2 to TRBJ1-6, with D unresolved. Germline V gene sequence: CDR1 SNHLY, CDR2 FYNNEI. The CDR3 consists of 15 residues. The ends were cut back, 6 bases at V and 0 bases at J, with 9 bases in the middle.

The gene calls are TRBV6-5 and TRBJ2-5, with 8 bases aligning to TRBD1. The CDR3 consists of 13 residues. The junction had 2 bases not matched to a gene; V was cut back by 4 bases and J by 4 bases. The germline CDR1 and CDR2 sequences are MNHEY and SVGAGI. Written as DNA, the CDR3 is TGTGCCAGCAGTTCGACAGGGGTAGAGACCCAGTACTTC. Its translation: CASSSTGVETQYF.

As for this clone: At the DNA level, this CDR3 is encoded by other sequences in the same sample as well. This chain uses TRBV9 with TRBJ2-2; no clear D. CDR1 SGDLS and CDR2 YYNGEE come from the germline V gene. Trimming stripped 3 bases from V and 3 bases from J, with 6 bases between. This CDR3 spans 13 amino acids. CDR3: CASSARYTGELFF. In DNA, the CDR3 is TGTGCCAGCAGCGCCCGGTACACCGGGGAGCTGTTTTTT.

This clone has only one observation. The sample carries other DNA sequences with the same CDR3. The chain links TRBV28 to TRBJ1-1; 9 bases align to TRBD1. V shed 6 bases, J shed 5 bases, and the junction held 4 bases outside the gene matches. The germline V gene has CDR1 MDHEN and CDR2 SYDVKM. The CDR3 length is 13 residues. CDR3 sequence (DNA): TGTGCCAGCAGCTTACAGGGGGCGACTGAAGCTTTCTTT. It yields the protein CASSLQGATEAFF.